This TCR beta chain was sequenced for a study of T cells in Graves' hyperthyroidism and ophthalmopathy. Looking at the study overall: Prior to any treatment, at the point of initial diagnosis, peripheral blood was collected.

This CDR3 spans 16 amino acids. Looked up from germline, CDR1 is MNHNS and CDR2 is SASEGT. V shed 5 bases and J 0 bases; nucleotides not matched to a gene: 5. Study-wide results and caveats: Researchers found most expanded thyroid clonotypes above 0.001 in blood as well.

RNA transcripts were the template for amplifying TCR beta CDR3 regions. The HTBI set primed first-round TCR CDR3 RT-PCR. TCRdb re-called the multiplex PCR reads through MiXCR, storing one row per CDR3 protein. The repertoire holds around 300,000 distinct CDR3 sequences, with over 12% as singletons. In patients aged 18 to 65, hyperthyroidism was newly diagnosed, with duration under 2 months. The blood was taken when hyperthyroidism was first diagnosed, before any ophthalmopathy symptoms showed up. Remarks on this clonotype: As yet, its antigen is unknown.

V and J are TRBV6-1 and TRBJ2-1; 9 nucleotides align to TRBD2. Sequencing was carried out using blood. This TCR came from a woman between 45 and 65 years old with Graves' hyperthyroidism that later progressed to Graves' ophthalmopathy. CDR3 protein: CASSLNSGSSYNEQFF. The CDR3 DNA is TGTGCCAGCAGTCTCAATAGCGGGAGCTCCTACAATGAGCAGTTCTTC.